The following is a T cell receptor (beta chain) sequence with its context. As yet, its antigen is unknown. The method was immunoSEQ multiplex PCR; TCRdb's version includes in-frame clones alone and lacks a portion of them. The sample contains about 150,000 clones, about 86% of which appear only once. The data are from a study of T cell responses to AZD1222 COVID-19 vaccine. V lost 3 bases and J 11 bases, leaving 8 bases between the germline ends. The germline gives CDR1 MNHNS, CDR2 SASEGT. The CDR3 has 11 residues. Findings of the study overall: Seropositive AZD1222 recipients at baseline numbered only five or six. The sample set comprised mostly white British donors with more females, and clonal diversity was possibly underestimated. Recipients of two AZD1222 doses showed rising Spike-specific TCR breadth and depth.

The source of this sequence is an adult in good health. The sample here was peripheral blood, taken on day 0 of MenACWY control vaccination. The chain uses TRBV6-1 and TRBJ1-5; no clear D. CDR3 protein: CASSDQWTQHF. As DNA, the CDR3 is TGTGCCAGCAGTGATCAGTGGACCCAGCATTTT.